The sequence of this TCR beta chain was determined in a study of blood T cell repertoires in COVID-19. The age range of participants was about 18 to 90 years, with residence in about 25 US areas. Participants were placed into cohorts based on the clinical history they reported. The CDR3 is made up of 16 amino acids. The ends lost 1 base at V and 8 bases at J; junction bases unmatched: 5. The germline gives CDR1 MGHRA, CDR2 YSYEKL. Methods used by the authors: Using reference gene primer amplification, nucleated cell counts were estimated. Produced via immunoSEQ multiplex PCR; TCRdb's table is partial and in-frame only. The V and J calls and clone size come from that table; D and trimming were worked out from the DNA. The table lists approximately 210,000 clones, 80% to 85% of them singletons, with around 9% in the top ten.

The sequencing sample was made of PBMCs or T cells enriched from blood (not recorded which). The clonotype originates from a woman aged 45-60 years with acute COVID-19. V is TRBV4-1 and J is TRBJ2-1; the match to TRBD2 covers 13 bases. The CDR3 nucleotides read TGCGCCAGCAGCCAAGTGGGGACTAGCGGGATTGATGAGCAGTTCTTC. The encoded protein is CASSQVGTSGIDEQFF.